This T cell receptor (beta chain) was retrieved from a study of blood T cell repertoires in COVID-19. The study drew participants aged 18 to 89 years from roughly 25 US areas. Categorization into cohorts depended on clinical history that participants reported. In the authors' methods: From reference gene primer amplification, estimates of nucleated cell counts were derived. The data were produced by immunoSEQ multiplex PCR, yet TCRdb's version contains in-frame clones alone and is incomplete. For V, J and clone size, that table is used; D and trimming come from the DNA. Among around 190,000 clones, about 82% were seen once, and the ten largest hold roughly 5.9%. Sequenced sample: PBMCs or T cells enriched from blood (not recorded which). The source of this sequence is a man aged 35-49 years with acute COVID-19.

As DNA, the CDR3 is TGCGCCAGCTCTGCCGGGACTAGCGGGAAGACCCACGGTTGGGCCCAGTACTTC. Its protein product is CASSAGTSGKTHGWAQYF. The V call is TRBV5-1, the J call TRBJ2-5, with 13 nucleotides matching TRBD2. Unmatched junction bases numbered 21, after V lost 7 bases and J lost 9 bases. The CDR3 has 18 amino acids. CDR1 and CDR2 (germline): SGHRS, YFSETQ.